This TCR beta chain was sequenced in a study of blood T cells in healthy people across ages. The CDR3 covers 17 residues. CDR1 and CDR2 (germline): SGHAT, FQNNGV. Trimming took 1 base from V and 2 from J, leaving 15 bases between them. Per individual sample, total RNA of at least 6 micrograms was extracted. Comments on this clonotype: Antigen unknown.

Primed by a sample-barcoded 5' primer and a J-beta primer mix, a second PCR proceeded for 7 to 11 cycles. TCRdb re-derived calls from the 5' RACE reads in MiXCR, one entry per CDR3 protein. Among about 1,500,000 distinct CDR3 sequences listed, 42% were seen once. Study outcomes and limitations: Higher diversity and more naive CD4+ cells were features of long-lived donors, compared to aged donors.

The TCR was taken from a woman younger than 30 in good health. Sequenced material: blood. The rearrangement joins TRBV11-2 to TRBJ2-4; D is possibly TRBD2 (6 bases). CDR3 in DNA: TGTGCCAGCAGCTTAGTGTCGGTGGGGGGTCCCAAAAACATTCAGTACTTC. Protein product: CASSLVSVGGPKNIQYF.